The clone carrying this T cell receptor (beta chain) was detected a few times. What it binds is unknown. The isolated RNA, all of it, was reverse transcribed, so expressed TCRB transcripts were what got sequenced. The assay was immunoSEQ multiplex PCR, and TCRdb's table has in-frame clones only and misses some. This table has 350,000 to 400,000 clones, over 9.5% appearing once. By way of CD45RO/CCR7/CD25/CD127/CD95/CD27, the CD4+ regulatory, stem cell-like memory, central memory and naive cells were sorted. This specimen belongs to a study of beta chain features in type 1 diabetes. Study conclusions and caveats: There was a moderate but significant shortening of TCRB CDR3s in all four CD4+ subsets of Type 1 diabetes patients. Relative to healthy donors, patients appeared to have naive, central memory and Treg TCRB repertoires that were more similar.

The length of the CDR3 is 15 residues. The J segment lost 0 bases and the V segment lost 4 bases, leaving 5 bases of the junction unmatched. Germline values: CDR1 SQVTM, CDR2 ANQGSEA. Sequencing input: naive CD4+ T cells from blood. The chain employs TRBV29-1 and TRBJ2-2; 7 bases agree with TRBD1. The TCR sequence derives from a woman aged 18-30 years with type 1 diabetes. The CDR3 loop is CSVGGGATNTGELFF. In DNA, the CDR3 is TGCAGCGTTGGAGGGGGCGCGACGAACACCGGGGAGCTGTTTTTT.